The rows below give T cell receptor beta chains drawn from one sample of a study of beta chain features in type 1 diabetes. Sequencing used immunoSEQ multiplex PCR; TCRdb keeps in-frame clones, though not all of them. The table has about 260,000 clones, more than 65% seen once. The source material was naive CD4+ T cells from blood. The receptors stem from a man younger than 40 in good health. Each CDR3 is given with its conserved first and last residue. D genes are given only for firm matches. Where a row states a size, it is once, few, many or the class of an expanded clone; other rows omit it.

clone_size	j_call	v_call	d_call	cdr3_aa	cdr3_nt
-	TRBJ2-3	TRBV10-3	-	CAIRREASDTQYF	TGTGCCATCAGGAGGGAGGCATCAGATACGCAGTATTTT
-	TRBJ2-1	TRBV5-1	-	CASSLVGYSDEQFF	TGCGCCAGCAGCTTGGTTGGGTACTCAGATGAGCAGTTCTTC
-	TRBJ2-1	TRBV30	-	CAWSSSVYNEQFF	TGTGCCTGGAGTTCTTCGGTTTACAATGAGCAGTTCTTC
-	TRBJ1-3	TRBV30	-	CAWSGNSGNTIYF	TGTGCCTGGAGCGGGAACTCTGGAAACACCATATATTTT
-	TRBJ1-5	TRBV29-1	-	CSVGWGEGQPQHF	TGCAGCGTTGGTTGGGGGGAGGGTCAGCCCCAGCATTTT
-	TRBJ2-5	TRBV30	-	CAWSVSQETQYF	TGTGCCTGGAGTGTATCCCAAGAGACCCAGTACTTC
-	TRBJ2-7	TRBV27	TRBD2	CASSSPSGGSYEQYF	TGTGCCAGCAGCTCCCCTAGCGGGGGCTCCTACGAGCAGTACTTC
-	TRBJ2-7	TRBV29-1	TRBD2	CSVVLAAYEQYF	TGCAGCGTTGTTCTAGCGGCCTACGAGCAGTACTTC
-	TRBJ2-3	TRBV29-1	-	CSVGSKLRTDTQYF	TGCAGCGTTGGAAGTAAACTCCGCACAGATACGCAGTATTTT
-	TRBJ2-7	TRBV29-1	-	CSASGGSYEQYF	TGCAGCGCAAGTGGGGGATCCTACGAGCAGTACTTC
-	TRBJ1-6	TRBV10-3	TRBD1	CAISVDRENSPLHF	TGTGCCATCAGTGTAGACAGGGAGAATTCACCCCTCCACTTT
-	TRBJ2-7	TRBV2	-	CASSKVRPYEQYF	TGTGCCAGCAGTAAGGTCCGCCCCTACGAGCAGTACTTC
-	TRBJ2-7	TRBV13	-	CASSSQRSREQYF	TGTGCCAGCAGCTCCCAGCGCTCCCGCGAGCAGTACTTC
-	TRBJ2-3	TRBV6-5	-	CASSTRDTQYF	TGTGCCAGCAGTACAAGAGATACGCAGTATTTT
-	TRBJ2-5	TRBV7-2	TRBD2	CASSTTSGRAVLETQYF	TGTGCCAGCAGCACAACTAGCGGGAGGGCCGTTTTGGAGACCCAGTACTTC
-	TRBJ2-1	TRBV7-2	TRBD2	CASSLVGTSGYNEQFF	TGTGCCAGCAGCTTAGTAGGGACTAGCGGTTACAATGAGCAGTTCTTC
-	TRBJ2-2	TRBV30	-	CAWRHGASTGELFF	TGTGCCTGGAGACATGGCGCCTCCACCGGGGAGCTGTTTTTT
-	TRBJ2-1	TRBV30	TRBD1	CAWSPGTVSEQFF	TGTGCCTGGAGCCCAGGGACAGTCAGTGAGCAGTTCTTC
-	TRBJ1-1	TRBV29-1	-	CSVPNPDRPNTEAFF	TGCAGCGTCCCGAACCCGGACAGACCGAACACTGAAGCTTTCTTT
few	TRBJ2-5	TRBV7-2	TRBD2	CASAWASGGRETQYF	TGTGCCAGCGCTTGGGCTAGCGGGGGCCGGGAGACCCAGTACTTC
-	TRBJ2-2	TRBV5-4	-	CASSFRGYTGELFF	TGTGCCAGCAGCTTTCGCGGTTACACCGGGGAGCTGTTTTTT
-	TRBJ2-1	TRBV6-6	-	CASSPRTERNEQFF	TGTGCCAGCAGTCCCCGGACAGAACGCAATGAGCAGTTCTTC
-	TRBJ2-1	TRBV29-1	-	CSVVVGSGHEQFF	TGCAGCGTTGTTGTAGGCTCGGGGCATGAGCAGTTCTTC
-	TRBJ2-5	TRBV25-1	-	CATPQWETQYF	TGTGCCACCCCTCAGTGGGAGACCCAGTACTTC
few	TRBJ2-1	TRBV7-2	-	CASSAPLIFSSYNEQFF	TGTGCCAGCAGCGCTCCACTGATATTCAGCTCCTACAATGAGCAGTTCTTC